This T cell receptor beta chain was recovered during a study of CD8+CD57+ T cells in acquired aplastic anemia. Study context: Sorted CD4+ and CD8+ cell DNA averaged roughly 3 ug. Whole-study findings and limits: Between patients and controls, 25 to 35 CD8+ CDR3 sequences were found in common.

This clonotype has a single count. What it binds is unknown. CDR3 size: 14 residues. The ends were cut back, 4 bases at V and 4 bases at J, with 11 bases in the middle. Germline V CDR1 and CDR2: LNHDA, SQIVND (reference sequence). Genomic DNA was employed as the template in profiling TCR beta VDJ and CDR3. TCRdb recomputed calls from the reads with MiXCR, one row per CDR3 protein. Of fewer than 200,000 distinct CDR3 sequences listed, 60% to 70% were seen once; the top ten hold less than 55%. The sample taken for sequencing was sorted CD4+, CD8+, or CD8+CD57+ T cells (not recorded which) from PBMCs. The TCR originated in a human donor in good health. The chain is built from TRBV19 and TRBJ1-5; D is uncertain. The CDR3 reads CASSNTEINQPQHF. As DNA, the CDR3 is TGTGCCAGTAGTAACACAGAGATTAATCAGCCCCAGCATTTT.